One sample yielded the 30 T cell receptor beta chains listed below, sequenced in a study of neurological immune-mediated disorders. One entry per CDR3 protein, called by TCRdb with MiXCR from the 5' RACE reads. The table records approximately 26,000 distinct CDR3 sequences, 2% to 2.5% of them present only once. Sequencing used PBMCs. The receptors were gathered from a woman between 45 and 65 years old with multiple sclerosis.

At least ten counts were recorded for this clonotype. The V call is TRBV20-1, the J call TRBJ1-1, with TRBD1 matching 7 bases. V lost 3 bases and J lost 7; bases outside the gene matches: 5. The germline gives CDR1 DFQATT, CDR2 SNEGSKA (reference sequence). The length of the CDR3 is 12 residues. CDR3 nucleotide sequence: TGCAGTGCTAGCGGGACAGAACTTGAAGCTTTCTTT. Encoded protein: CSASGTELEAFF.

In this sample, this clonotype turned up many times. The chain's CDR3 is CSAIAGYSREQYF. The CDR3 DNA sequence: TGCAGTGCTATAGCGGGATACTCACGCGAGCAGTACTTC. The chain carries TRBV20-1 and TRBJ2-7, with 8 positions matching TRBD2. V lost 4 bases and J lost 6; bases outside the gene matches: 8. Germline loops: CDR1 DFQATT, CDR2 SNEGSKA (reference sequence). The CDR3 spans 13 residues.

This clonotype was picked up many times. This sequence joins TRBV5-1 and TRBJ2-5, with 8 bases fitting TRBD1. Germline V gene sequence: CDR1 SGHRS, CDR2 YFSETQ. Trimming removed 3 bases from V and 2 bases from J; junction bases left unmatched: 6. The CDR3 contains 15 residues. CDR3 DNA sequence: TGCGCCAGCAGCTACGGCAGGGGGCTGCAAGAGACCCAGTACTTC. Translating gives CASSYGRGLQETQYF.

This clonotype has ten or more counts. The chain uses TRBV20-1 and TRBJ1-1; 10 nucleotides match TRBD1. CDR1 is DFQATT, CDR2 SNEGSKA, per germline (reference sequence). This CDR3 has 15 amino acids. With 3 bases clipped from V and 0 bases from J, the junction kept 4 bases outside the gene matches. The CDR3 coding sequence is TGCAGTGCTAGGACGGGACAGGGGATGAACACTGAAGCTTTCTTT. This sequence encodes CSARTGQGMNTEAFF.

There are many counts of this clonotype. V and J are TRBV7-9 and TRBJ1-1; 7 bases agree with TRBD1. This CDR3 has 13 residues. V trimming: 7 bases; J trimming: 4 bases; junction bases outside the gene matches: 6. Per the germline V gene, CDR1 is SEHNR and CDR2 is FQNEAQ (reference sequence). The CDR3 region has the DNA TGTGCCAGCACTGGGACAGCGGGCACTGAAGCTTTCTTT. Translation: CASTGTAGTEAFF.

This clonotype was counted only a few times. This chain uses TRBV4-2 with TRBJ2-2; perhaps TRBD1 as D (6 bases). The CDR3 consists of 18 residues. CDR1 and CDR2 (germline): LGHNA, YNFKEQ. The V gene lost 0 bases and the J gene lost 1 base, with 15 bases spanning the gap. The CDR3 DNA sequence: TGTGCCAGCAGCCAAGAGGTTAACAGGGTAGGGAACACCGGGGAGCTGTTTTTT. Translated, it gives CASSQEVNRVGNTGELFF.

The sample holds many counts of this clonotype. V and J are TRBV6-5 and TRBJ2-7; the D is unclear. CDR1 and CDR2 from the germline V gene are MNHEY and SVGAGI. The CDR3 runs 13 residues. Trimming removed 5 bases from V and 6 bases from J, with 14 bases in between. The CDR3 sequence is CASSPLRSGEQYF. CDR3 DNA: TGTGCCAGCAGTCCCCTCCGGTCCGGCGAGCAGTACTTC.

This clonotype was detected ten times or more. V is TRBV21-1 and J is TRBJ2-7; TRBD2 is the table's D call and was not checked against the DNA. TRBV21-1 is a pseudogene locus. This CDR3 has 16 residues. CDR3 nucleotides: TGTGCCAGCAGCAAGACGTCTAGCGGTACCTCCTACGAGCAGTACTTC. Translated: CASSKTSSGTSYEQYF.

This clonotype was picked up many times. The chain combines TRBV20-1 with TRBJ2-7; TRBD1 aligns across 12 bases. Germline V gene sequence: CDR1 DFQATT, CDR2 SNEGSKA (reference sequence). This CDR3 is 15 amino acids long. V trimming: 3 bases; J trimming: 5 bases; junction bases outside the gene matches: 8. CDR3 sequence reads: CSASLRGTGGDEQYF. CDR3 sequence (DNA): TGCAGTGCTAGTCTTCGGGGGACAGGGGGCGACGAGCAGTACTTC.

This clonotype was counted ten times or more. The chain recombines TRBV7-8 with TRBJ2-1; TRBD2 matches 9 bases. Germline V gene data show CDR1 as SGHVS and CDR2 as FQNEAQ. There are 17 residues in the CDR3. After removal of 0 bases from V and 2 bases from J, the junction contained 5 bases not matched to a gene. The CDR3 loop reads CASSLAPGTSPYNEQFF. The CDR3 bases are TGTGCCAGCAGCTTAGCGCCCGGGACTAGCCCCTACAATGAGCAGTTCTTC.

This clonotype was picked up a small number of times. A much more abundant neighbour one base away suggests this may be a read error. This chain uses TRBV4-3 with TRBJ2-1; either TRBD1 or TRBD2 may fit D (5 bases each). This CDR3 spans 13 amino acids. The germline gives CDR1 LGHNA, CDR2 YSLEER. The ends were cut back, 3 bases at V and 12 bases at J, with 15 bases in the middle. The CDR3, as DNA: TGCGCCAGCAGCCAGGAAACCGGGACCGCGCAGTTCTTC. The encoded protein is CASSQETGTAQFF.

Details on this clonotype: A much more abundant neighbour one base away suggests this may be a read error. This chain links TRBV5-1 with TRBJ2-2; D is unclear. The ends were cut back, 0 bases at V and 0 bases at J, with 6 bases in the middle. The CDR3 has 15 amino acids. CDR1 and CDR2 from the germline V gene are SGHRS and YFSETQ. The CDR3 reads CASSLGGTNTGELFF. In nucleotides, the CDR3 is TGCGCCAGCAGCTTGGGTGGGACGAACACCGGGGAGCTGTTTTTT.

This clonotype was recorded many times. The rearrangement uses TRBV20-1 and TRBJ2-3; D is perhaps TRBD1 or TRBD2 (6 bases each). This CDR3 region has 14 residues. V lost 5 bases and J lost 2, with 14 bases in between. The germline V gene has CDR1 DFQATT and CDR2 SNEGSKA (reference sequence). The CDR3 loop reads CSARGPGSTDTQYF. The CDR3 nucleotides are TGCAGTGCTCGGGGGCCGGGATCCACAGATACGCAGTATTTT.

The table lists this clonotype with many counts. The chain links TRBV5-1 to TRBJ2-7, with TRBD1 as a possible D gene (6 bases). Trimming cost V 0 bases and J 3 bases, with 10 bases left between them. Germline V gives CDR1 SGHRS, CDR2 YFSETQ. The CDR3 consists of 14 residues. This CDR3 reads CASSLVQGIYEQYF. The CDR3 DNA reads TGCGCCAGCAGCTTGGTGCAGGGGATCTACGAGCAGTACTTC.

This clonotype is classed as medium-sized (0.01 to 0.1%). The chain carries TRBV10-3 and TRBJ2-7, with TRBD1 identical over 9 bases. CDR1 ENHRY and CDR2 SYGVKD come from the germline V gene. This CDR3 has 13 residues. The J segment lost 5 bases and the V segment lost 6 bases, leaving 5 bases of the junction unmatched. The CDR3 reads CAIRGTGPHEQYF. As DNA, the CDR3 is TGTGCCATCAGAGGGACAGGGCCTCACGAGCAGTACTTC.

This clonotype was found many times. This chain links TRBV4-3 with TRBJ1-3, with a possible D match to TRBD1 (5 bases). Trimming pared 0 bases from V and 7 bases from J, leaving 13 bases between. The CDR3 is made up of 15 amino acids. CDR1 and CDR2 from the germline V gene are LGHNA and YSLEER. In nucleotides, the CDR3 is TGCGCCAGCAGCCAAGATCTGGGCAGGGTTAACACCATATATTTT. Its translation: CASSQDLGRVNTIYF.

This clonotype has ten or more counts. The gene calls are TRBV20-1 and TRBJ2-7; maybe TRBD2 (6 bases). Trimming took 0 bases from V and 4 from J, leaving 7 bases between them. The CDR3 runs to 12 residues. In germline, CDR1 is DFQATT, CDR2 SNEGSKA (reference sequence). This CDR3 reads CSARDREYEQYF. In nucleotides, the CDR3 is TGCAGTGCTAGAGATCGGGAGTACGAGCAGTACTTC.

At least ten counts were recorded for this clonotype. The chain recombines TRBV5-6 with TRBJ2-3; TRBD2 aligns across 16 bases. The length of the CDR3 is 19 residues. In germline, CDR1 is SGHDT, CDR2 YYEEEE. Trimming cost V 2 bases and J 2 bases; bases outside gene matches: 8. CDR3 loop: CASSFWGLAGGRVTDTQYF. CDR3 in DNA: TGTGCCAGCAGCTTTTGGGGACTAGCGGGAGGGCGGGTCACAGATACGCAGTATTTT.

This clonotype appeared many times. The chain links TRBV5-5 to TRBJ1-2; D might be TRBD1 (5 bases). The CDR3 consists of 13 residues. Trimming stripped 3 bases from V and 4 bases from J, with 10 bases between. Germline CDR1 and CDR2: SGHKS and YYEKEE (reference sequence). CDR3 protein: CASSSRVSYGYTF. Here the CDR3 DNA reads TGTGCCAGCAGCTCCAGGGTTTCCTATGGCTACACCTTC.

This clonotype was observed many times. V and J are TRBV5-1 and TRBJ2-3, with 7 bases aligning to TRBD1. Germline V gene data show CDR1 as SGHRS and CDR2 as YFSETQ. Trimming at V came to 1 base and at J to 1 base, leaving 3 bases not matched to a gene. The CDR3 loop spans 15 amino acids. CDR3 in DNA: TGCGCCAGCAGCTTGACAGGGGCCCGCACAGATACGCAGTATTTT. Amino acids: CASSLTGARTDTQYF.

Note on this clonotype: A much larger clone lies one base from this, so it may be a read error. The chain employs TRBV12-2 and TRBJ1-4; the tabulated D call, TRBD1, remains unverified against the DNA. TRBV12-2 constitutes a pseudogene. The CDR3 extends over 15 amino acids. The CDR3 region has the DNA TGTGCAAGTCGCTTAGCACCGGGACATGGTGAAAAACTGTTTTTT. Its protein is CASRLAPGHGEKLFF.

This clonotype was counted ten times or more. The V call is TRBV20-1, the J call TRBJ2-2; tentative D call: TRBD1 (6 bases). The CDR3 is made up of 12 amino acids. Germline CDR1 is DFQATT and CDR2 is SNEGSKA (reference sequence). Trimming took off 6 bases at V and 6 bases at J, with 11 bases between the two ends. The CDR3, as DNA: TGCAGTGCCGGAGAGGGGGCCGGGGAGCTGTTTTTT. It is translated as CSAGEGAGELFF.

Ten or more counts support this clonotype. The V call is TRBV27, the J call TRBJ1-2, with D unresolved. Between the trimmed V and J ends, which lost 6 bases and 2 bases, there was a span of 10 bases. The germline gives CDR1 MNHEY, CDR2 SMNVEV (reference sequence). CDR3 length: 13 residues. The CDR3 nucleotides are TGTGCCAGCAGCCGCGACGGAAACTATGGCTACACCTTC. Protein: CASSRDGNYGYTF.

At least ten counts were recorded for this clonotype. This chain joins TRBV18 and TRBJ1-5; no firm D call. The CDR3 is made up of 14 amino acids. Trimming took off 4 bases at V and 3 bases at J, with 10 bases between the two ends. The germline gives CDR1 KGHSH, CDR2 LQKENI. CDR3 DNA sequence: TGTGCCAGCTCACTCTCGGGCTTCAATCAGCCCCAGCATTTT. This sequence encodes CASSLSGFNQPQHF.

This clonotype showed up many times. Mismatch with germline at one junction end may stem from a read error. Here the CDR3 reads CASSLEDGAGQPQNF. As DNA, the CDR3 is TGCGCCAGCAGCTTGGAGGACGGTGCCGGTCAGCCCCAGAATTTT. This chain joins TRBV5-1 and TRBJ1-5; D is ambiguous. CDR1 and CDR2 (germline): SGHRS, YFSETQ. CDR3 length: 15 amino acids.

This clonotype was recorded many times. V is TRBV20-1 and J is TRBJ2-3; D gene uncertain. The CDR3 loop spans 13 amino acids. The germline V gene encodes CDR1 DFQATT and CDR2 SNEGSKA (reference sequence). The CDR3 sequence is CSRARSSTDTQYF. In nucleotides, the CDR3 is TGCAGCCGCGCACGGTCTAGCACAGATACGCAGTATTTT.

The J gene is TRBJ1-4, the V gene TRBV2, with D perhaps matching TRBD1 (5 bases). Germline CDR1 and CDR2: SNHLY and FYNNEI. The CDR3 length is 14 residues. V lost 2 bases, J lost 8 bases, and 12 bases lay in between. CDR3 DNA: TGTGCCAGCAGTGAACTGGGGCAAAGGGAAAAACTGTTTTTT. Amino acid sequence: CASSELGQREKLFF.

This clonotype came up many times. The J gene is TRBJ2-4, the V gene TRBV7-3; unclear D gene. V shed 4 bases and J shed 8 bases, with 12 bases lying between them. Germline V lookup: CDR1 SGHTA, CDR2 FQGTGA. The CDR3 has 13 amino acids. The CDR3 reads CASSYQVGDIQYF. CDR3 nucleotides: TGTGCCAGCAGCTACCAGGTTGGGGACATTCAGTACTTC.

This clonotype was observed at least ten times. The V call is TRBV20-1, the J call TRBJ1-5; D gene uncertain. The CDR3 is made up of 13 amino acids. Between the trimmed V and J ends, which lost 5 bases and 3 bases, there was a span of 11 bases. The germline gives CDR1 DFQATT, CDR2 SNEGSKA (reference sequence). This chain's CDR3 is CSAGQDFNQPQHF. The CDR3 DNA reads TGCAGTGCTGGCCAGGATTTCAATCAGCCCCAGCATTTT.

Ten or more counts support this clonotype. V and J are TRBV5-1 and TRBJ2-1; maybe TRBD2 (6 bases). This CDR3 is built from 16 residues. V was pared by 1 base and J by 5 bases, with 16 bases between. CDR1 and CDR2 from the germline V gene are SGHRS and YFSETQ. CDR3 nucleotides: TGCGCCAGCAGCTTGTTTGGGTTCGGGGGAGACAATGAGCAGTTCTTC. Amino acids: CASSLFGFGGDNEQFF.